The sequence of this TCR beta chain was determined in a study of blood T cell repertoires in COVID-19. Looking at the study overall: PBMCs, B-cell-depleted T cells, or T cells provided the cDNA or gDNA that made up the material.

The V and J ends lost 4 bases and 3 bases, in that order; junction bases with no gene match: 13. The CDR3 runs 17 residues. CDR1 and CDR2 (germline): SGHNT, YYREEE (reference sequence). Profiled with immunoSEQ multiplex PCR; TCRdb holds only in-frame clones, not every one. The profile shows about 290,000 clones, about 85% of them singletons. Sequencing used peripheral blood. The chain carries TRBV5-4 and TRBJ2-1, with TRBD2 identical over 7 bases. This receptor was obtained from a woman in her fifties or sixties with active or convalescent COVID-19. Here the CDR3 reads CASSPSSGTILYNEQFF. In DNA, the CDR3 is TGTGCCAGCAGCCCATCTTCCGGGACTATCCTCTACAATGAGCAGTTCTTC.